The clone carrying this TCR beta chain was counted a single time. As originally analysed: Estimation of nucleated cell counts relied on the amplification of reference gene primers. Data came from immunoSEQ multiplex PCR; TCRdb stores just in-frame clones and leaves some out. V and J calls and clone size are those listed in that table; D and trimming were worked out from the DNA. The profile shows 130,000 to 150,000 clones, around 87% of them singletons. The data stem from a study of blood T cell repertoires in COVID-19. Study details: Samples representing acute and convalescent COVID-19 were sourced from the United States, Italy and Spain. In each case, the material was cDNA or gDNA derived from T cells, B-cell-depleted T cells, or PBMCs.

Germline assignment: CDR1 SGHNT and CDR2 YENEEA. V dropped 5 bases and J dropped 5 bases, with 18 bases sitting between them. The CDR3 consists of 15 residues. The sequence was obtained from a woman aged 55-70 years with active COVID-19. This chain connects TRBV11-3 to TRBJ2-5; possibly TRBD1 for D (6 bases). The sample was peripheral blood. The CDR3 spells CASSQGGIEAETQYF. CDR3 sequence (DNA): TGTGCCAGCAGCCAAGGGGGAATTGAAGCGGAGACCCAGTACTTC.